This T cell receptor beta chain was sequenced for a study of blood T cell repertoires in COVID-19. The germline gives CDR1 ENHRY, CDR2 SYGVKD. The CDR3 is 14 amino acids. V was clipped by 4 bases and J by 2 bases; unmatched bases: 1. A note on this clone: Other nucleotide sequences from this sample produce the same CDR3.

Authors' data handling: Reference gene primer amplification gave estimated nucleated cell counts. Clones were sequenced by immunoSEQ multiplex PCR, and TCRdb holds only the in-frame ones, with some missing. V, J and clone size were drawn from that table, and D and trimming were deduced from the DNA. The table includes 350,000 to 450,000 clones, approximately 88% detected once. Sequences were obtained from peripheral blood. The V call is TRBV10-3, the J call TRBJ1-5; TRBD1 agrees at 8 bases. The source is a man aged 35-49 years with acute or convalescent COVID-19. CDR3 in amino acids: CAISADRGNQPQHF. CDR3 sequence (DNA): TGTGCCATCAGTGCGGACAGGGGCAATCAGCCCCAGCATTTT.